The clone carrying this T cell receptor (beta chain) has just a few counts. What it recognizes is unknown. Donors counted as nominally healthy when sampled, yet unrecorded immune exposures were likely. The sample originates from a study of cytomegalovirus exposure and HLA in healthy donors. Study-wide points: Immune exposure was documented only through CMV serostatus. A later analysis found that most CMV-associated TCR beta chains appeared HLA-restricted. The authors listed roughly 150 TCR beta chains as cytomegalovirus-associated.

The CDR3 length is 17 residues. V lost 4 bases to trimming and J lost 0 bases, with 18 bases between them. The germline gives CDR1 MDHEN, CDR2 SYDVKM. PCR employed 60 Vbeta and 13 Jbeta primers. The table came from immunoSEQ multiplex PCR; TCRdb's copy has only in-frame clones and leaves some out. The sample shows over 95,000 clones, around three quarters of them seen only once. The V and J genes are TRBV28 and TRBJ1-2, with TRBD1 as a possible D gene (6 bases). Sequenced: PBMCs. This receptor was taken from a man aged 35-49 years in good health and CMV-seronegative. The CDR3 protein is CASSSQNRDLTNYGYTF. The CDR3 DNA follows: TGTGCCAGCAGTTCCCAAAACAGGGACCTGACTAACTATGGCTACACCTTC.